The TCR beta chain described here comes from a study of T-cell memory formation after mild COVID-19. Whole-study findings and limits: Day 15 to 85 contractors were CD4/CD8 balanced; later expanders leaned CD4+. In second-wave clones peaking day 37, SARS-CoV-2 specificity remained unconfirmed. Pre-infection memory harbored some responding clones, suggesting cross-reactive memory joined. CD4+ contracting clones were mainly CM and EM; CD8+ ones, EMRA.

TCRdb passed the 5' RACE reads through MiXCR, listing each CDR3 protein once. The repertoire has about 110,000 distinct CDR3 sequences, about a sixth of them found once; the top ten carry around 5.5%. Comment on this clonotype: The antigen is undetermined.

The source of this sequence is a man aged 18 to 29 who had mild COVID-19 (a few samples of this study predate the infection). Cell type and time point are not known. Sequences were obtained from PBMCs or a T cell subset sorted from them (not recorded which).

CDR3 loop: CASRQLAGGGELFF. The CDR3 region has the DNA TGCGCCAGCAGACAACTAGCGGGGGGCGGGGAGCTGTTTTTT. V usage is TRBV4-1 and J usage is TRBJ2-2, with TRBD2 matching 12 bases. The CDR3 has 14 amino acids. The V gene's germline CDR1 is MGHRA and CDR2 YSYEKL. The V and J ends lost 6 bases and 7 bases, in that order; junction bases with no gene match: 3.